This TCR beta chain was identified in a study of PD-L1 blockade in urothelial cancer. This clone was seen only a few times. TCRdb keeps only in-frame clones here, not all; method: immunoSEQ multiplex PCR. The sample has around 50,000 clones; approximately 80% are singletons. Germline CDR1 SNHLY, CDR2 FYNNEI. V trimming: 9 bases; J trimming: 6 bases; junction bases outside the gene matches: 11. The CDR3 spans 15 residues. The sample's time point: pretreatment peripheral blood. The chain employs TRBV2 and TRBJ1-5, with TRBD1 matching 10 bases. Sequencing was performed on PBMCs, taken around atezolizumab (anti-PD-L1) treatment. The TCR originated in a man in his forties or fifties with urothelial cancer. For the CDR3, the DNA is TGTGCCAGTTCTAGGGACAGGGGAGTTTTTCAGCCCCAGCATTTT. This translates into CASSRDRGVFQPQHF.